The clone carrying this TCR beta chain came up many times. The sample originates from a study of early T cells in non-severe SARS-CoV-2 infection. TCRdb processed the 5' RACE reads anew with MiXCR; each CDR3 protein has one entry. Here the sample spans 50,000 to 60,000 distinct CDR3 sequences, more than 9% being singletons. CDR1 is SEHNR and CDR2 is FQNEAQ in the germline V gene (reference sequence). This CDR3 spans 14 amino acids. Between the trimmed V and J ends, which lost 0 bases and 3 bases, there was a span of 9 bases. Sequenced: whole blood. This chain joins TRBV7-9 and TRBJ2-7; D tentatively fits TRBD1 or TRBD2 (5 bases each). The clonotype was recovered from an adult who was a healthcare worker with PCR-confirmed SARS-CoV-2 infection or an uninfected control (not recorded which). The chain's CDR3 is CASSLAGVNYEQYF. CDR3 sequence (DNA): TGTGCCAGCAGCTTAGCGGGGGTAAACTACGAGCAGTACTTC.